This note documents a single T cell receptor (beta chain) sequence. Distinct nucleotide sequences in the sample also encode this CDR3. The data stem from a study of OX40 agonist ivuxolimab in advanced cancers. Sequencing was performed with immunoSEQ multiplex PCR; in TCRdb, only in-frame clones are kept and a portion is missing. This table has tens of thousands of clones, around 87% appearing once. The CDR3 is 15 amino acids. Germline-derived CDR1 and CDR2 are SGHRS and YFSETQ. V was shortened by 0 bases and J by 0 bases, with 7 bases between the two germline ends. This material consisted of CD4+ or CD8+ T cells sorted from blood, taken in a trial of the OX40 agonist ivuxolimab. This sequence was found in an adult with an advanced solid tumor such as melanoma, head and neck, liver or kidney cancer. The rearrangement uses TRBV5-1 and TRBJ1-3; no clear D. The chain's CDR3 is CASSLGGSSGNTIYF. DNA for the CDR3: TGCGCCAGCAGCTTGGGTGGCTCCTCTGGAAACACCATATATTTT.